The next 5 T cell receptor beta chains were all read from a single sample in a study of molecular identifiers for immune sequencing clone quantification. Each CDR3 protein gets one entry after TCRdb re-called the PCR reads with MiXCR. The sample consists of about 640,000 distinct CDR3 sequences, 15% to 20% of them appearing once. Sequencing input: naive CD8+ T cells from blood, with Jurkat cell RNA spiked in. The subset here: FACS-sorted CD8+CD4-CCR7+CD45RA+ naive T cells. Receptors were obtained from a human donor in good health. Some libraries in this study had Jurkat cell RNA spiked in.

Regarding this clonotype: Possible read error: a much larger clone is one base away. V and J are TRBV7-6 and TRBJ2-3; 10 bases match TRBD2. The CDR3 totals 15 residues. CDR1 is SGHVS and CDR2 is FNYEAQ in the germline V gene. In nucleotides, the CDR3 is TGTGTCAGCAGCCCTAGCGGGGGTAGCACAGATACGCAGTATTTT. Translating gives CVSSPSGGSTDTQYF.

This clonotype was observed at least ten times. The chain uses TRBV9 and TRBJ2-3; 9 bases fit TRBD2. With 3 bases clipped from V and 6 bases from J, the junction kept 11 bases outside the gene matches. Germline V gene lookup returns CDR1 SGDLS and CDR2 YYNGEE. The CDR3 is 16 residues long. DNA for the CDR3: TGTGCCAGCAGCGGTCAGGGCGGGGGGGTTCTGGATACGCAGTATTTT. It is translated as CASSGQGGGVLDTQYF. Together with reference TRBV9 and TRBJ2-3, the CDR3 gives the full variable domain: DSGVTQTPKHLITATGQRVTLRCSPRSGDLSVYWYQQSLDQGLQFLIQYYNGEERAKGNILERFSAQQFPDLHSELNLSSLELGDSALYFCASSGQGGGVLDTQYFGPGTRLTVL.

This clonotype has at least ten counts. The rearrangement links TRBV7-2 to TRBJ2-7; D is perhaps TRBD1 or TRBD2 (5 bases each). CDR3 length: 15 residues. V was clipped by 1 base and J by 5 bases, with 15 bases between them. Germline lookup yields CDR1 SGHTA and CDR2 FQGNSA. As DNA, the CDR3 is TGTGCCAGCAGCTTAGTTTCTGGTGAGGGGCACGAGCAGTACTTC. It is translated as CASSLVSGEGHEQYF.

In its sample, this clonotype was seen many times. This chain uses TRBV6-5 with TRBJ1-5; the D gene is possibly TRBD1 (5 bases). CDR3 length: 13 amino acids. Trimming left V 8 bases short and J 8 bases short, with 16 bases between. The germline V gene encodes CDR1 MNHEY and CDR2 SVGAGI. The CDR3 DNA is TGTGCCAGCCGTTTCGGGGCGACGGAGCCCCAGCATTTT. Amino acids: CASRFGATEPQHF.

This clonotype was seen at least ten times. The chain recombines TRBV5-8 with TRBJ2-7; 12 bases are a match to TRBD2. This CDR3 is 17 amino acids long. Trimming removed 4 bases from V and 2 bases from J; junction bases left unmatched: 10. Germline V gene lookup returns CDR1 SGHTS and CDR2 YDEGEE. CDR3 nucleotide sequence: TGTGCCAGCAGCCTACCTGGACTAGCGGGAATCCCCTACGAGCAGTACTTC. Its translation: CASSLPGLAGIPYEQYF.